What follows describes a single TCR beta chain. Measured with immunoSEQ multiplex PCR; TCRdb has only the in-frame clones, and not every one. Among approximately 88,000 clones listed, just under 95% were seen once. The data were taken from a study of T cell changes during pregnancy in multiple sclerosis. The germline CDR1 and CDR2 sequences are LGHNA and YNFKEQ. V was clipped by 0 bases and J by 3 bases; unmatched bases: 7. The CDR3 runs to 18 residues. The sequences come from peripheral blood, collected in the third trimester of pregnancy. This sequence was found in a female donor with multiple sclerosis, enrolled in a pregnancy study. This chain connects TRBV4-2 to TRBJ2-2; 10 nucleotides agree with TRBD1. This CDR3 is CASSQEFPGTGDTGELFF. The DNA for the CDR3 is TGTGCCAGCAGCCAAGAATTCCCTGGGACAGGGGACACCGGGGAGCTGTTTTTT.